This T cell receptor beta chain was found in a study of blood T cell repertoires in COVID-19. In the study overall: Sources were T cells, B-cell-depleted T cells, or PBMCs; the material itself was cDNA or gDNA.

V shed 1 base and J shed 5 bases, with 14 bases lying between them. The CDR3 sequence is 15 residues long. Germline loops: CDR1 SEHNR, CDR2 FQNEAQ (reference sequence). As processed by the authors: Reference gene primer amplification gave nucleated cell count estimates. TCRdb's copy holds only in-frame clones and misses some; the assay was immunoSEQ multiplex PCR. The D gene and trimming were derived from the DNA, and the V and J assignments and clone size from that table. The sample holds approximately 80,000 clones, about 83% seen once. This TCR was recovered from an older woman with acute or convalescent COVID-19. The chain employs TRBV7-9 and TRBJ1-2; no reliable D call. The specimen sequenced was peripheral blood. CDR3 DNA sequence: TGTGCCAGCAGCTTAGAGGAGGGCGCCCATTATGGCTACACCTTC. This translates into CASSLEEGAHYGYTF.